A selection of T cell receptor beta chains follows, all from one sample in a study of T cells after yellow fever vaccination. Each CDR3 protein gets one entry after TCRdb re-called the 5' RACE reads with MiXCR. The data show 340,000 or so distinct CDR3 sequences, around 12% seen once. This sample comprised CD4+ T cells sorted from PBMCs, obtained 15 days after the yellow fever booster vaccination. The source of these receptors is a young man who received the YFV17D yellow fever vaccine. The conserved cysteine and the conserved F or W are not part of the CDR3 here.

j_gene,v_gene,CDR3aa
TRBJ2-1,TRBV12-3/TRBV12-4,ASKAGGPFDEQF
TRBJ1-4,TRBV12-3/TRBV12-4,ASSLAQYATNEKLF
TRBJ2-7,TRBV4-1,ASSQGITGGGSYEQY
TRBJ2-5,TRBV19,ASSPPTSGETQY
TRBJ1-1,TRBV29-1,SVAGLNSEAF
TRBJ1-1,TRBV18,ASSPTGQGENTEAF
TRBJ2-3,TRBV5-4,ASSSTTSGAYTQY
TRBJ2-5,TRBV20-1,SARTPSGGASETQY
TRBJ1-1,TRBV18,ASSQSGSGGTEAF
TRBJ2-2,TRBV5-4,ASSRQGAVTGELF
TRBJ2-2,TRBV7-2,ASSLVPQFTGELF
TRBJ1-1,TRBV10-3,AIRKSGTEAF
TRBJ2-3,TRBV11-2,ASSLAKDTDTQY
TRBJ1-5,TRBV10-3,ASMDPGDQPQH
TRBJ1-4,TRBV20-1,SARDGGLSKKLF
TRBJ2-5,TRBV2,ATTSSGETQY
TRBJ1-6,TRBV4-3,ASSLQTGDNSPLH
TRBJ1-1,TRBV14,ASSQGGTVNTEAF
TRBJ2-7,TRBV5-1,ACRVLAGDYEQY
TRBJ2-5,TRBV4-1,ASSQVAGGRETQY
TRBJ2-3,TRBV24-1,ATSDPGGTDTQY
TRBJ2-5,TRBV7-3,ASSSDPGGTQY
TRBJ2-7,TRBV6-2/TRBV6-3,ASSHNIYEQY
TRBJ2-2,TRBV4-1,ASSQVRDFGELF
TRBJ2-2,TRBV24-1,ATSDRVVGELF
TRBJ2-7,TRBV12-3/TRBV12-4,ASSSDTSYEQY
TRBJ2-6,TRBV21-1,ASSKGGGPRNSGANVLT
TRBJ2-3,TRBV4-3,ASSYRSSTDTQY
TRBJ2-1,TRBV7-2,ASSFSSRNEQF
TRBJ2-3,TRBV24-1,ATNAYLNKPHTDTQY
TRBJ1-5,TRBV3-1,ASSQGSRQPQH
TRBJ2-7,TRBV20-1,SAPQPGPPSSEQY
TRBJ1-2,TRBV20-1,SASGSARGAGGYT
TRBJ2-5,TRBV6-1,ATQERQRETQY
TRBJ2-1,TRBV12-3/TRBV12-4,ASSTFVMNNEQF
TRBJ1-2,TRBV20-1,SARGGTPGRLPYGYT
TRBJ2-2,TRBV11-2,ASSRFRGGNTGELF
TRBJ1-5,TRBV27,ASSLGGYQPQH
TRBJ2-4,TRBV7-2,ASSLLSKNIQY
TRBJ1-1,TRBV5-4,ASRETHSNTEAF
TRBJ2-7,TRBV6-5,ASSYRLGRGYEQY
TRBJ1-4,TRBV7-3,ASMEATNEKLF
TRBJ2-2,TRBV2,ASSVFGELF
TRBJ2-3,TRBV3-1,ASSRQSTDTQY
TRBJ2-1,TRBV5-1,ASTQRGTLNEQF
TRBJ2-5,TRBV10-3,AISEFRGQETQY
TRBJ1-6,TRBV3-1,ASSGPLFKPLH
TRBJ2-1,TRBV5-1,ASRGDRENEQF
TRBJ2-3,TRBV5-1,ASNPGTTDTQY